A single sample gave rise to the 14 T cell receptor beta chains below, sequenced in a study of CD8 T cells in Susac syndrome. Random hexamers were used to reverse transcribe an amount of about 0.45 to 1 ug RNA. TCRdb ran MiXCR on the immunoSEQ multiplex PCR reads and lists one entry per CDR3 protein. The table has around 130,000 distinct CDR3 sequences, roughly 94% seen once. Sequenced material: CD8+ T cells from PBMCs. Source of these receptors: a human donor with Susac syndrome.

This rearrangement joins TRBV5-1 to TRBJ2-6, with D unresolved. Germline V gene data show CDR1 as SGHRS and CDR2 as YFSETQ. The CDR3 is 18 amino acids. The germline V and J ends were trimmed by 0 bases and 1 base, with 14 bases remaining between them. CDR3 region: CASSLDWESGSGANVLTF. The CDR3 DNA sequence: TGCGCCAGCAGCTTGGATTGGGAATCTGGGTCTGGGGCCAACGTCCTGACTTTC.

V and J are TRBV5-4 and TRBJ2-1; 9 bases agree with TRBD2. Germline assignment: CDR1 SGHNT and CDR2 YYREEE (reference sequence). The CDR3 sequence is 14 residues long. V dropped 6 bases and J dropped 5; count of bases not matched to a gene: 6. CDR3 in amino acids: CASNEAGGHNEQFF. CDR3 nucleotide sequence: TGTGCCAGCAACGAAGCGGGGGGCCACAATGAGCAGTTCTTC.

The chain carries TRBV2 and TRBJ1-1, with D uncertain. Germline-derived CDR1 and CDR2 are SNHLY and FYNNEI. Deletions cut 8 bases from V and 5 bases from J, with 9 bases between. This CDR3 is built from 11 residues. Written as DNA, the CDR3 is TGTGCCAGCTTAGGGAGTACTGAAGCTTTCTTT. Its protein product is CASLGSTEAFF.

The chain carries TRBV27 and TRBJ1-2; D call uncertain. Trimming took off 1 base at V and 2 bases at J, with 8 bases between the two ends. Germline V lookup: CDR1 MNHEY, CDR2 SMNVEV (reference sequence). The CDR3 has 14 residues. The CDR3 DNA reads TGTGCCAGCAGTTTATTGGCAGGAAACTATGGCTACACCTTC. Residues: CASSLLAGNYGYTF.

CDR3 loop: CATERRNPRDEQYF. The CDR3 nucleotides read TGTGCCACCGAACGTCGCAACCCCAGAGACGAGCAGTACTTC. The chain links TRBV6-2 or TRBV6-3 to TRBJ2-7; D call uncertain. Trimming removed 10 bases at V and 5 bases at J, with 21 bases between. Germline V gene lookup returns CDR1 MNHEY and CDR2 SVGEGT. The CDR3 runs to 14 residues.

The chain combines TRBV24-1 with TRBJ2-7; D is unclear. CDR1 KGHDR and CDR2 SFDVKD come from the germline V gene. CDR3 length: 12 residues. Trimming shortened V by 4 bases and J by 12 bases, and 15 bases separated the two germline ends. The CDR3 DNA is TGTGCCACCAGTGACTCGCTAGGCCGGTTGTACTTC. Translation gives CATSDSLGRLYF.

This clonotype was counted between two and nine times. V and J are TRBV29-1 and TRBJ2-7, with 8 nucleotides matching TRBD2. This CDR3 contains 14 residues. CDR1 SQVTM and CDR2 ANQGSEA come from the germline V gene. V gave up 4 bases and J gave up 7 bases; unmatched junction bases: 12. The CDR3 loop reads CSVVTSGGRREQYF. The DNA for the CDR3 is TGCAGCGTTGTAACGAGCGGGGGACGCCGTGAGCAGTACTTC.

The genes are TRBV7-9 and TRBJ1-2; 7 bases are a match to TRBD1. With 5 bases clipped from V and 4 bases from J, the junction kept 13 bases outside the gene matches. The CDR3 is 16 amino acids. Germline V gene data show CDR1 as SEHNR and CDR2 as FQNEAQ (reference sequence). This CDR3 is CASSTAGTDFVYGYTF. Written as DNA, the CDR3 is TGTGCCAGCAGCACCGCCGGGACAGATTTCGTCTATGGCTACACCTTC.

This chain links TRBV20-1 with TRBJ2-7, with D maybe TRBD2 (6 bases). Germline CDR1 DFQATT, CDR2 SNEGSKA (reference sequence). CDR3 length equals 15 residues. Trimming stripped 8 bases from V and 1 base from J, with 21 bases between. CDR3 loop: CSPLLPTSESYEQYF. Here the CDR3 DNA reads TGCAGTCCCCTACTTCCGACTAGTGAATCCTACGAGCAGTACTTC.

A single count supports this clonotype. CDR3 residues: CASSTGEEQYF. For the CDR3, the DNA is TGTGCCAGCAGCACAGGGGAAGAGCAGTACTTC. The rearrangement uses TRBV5-6 and TRBJ2-7; 7 nucleotides agree with TRBD1. Germline CDR1 is SGHDT and CDR2 is YYEEEE. There are 11 residues in the CDR3. Losses at the gene ends were 4 bases for V and 7 bases for J; bases not matched to a gene: 2. The full variable domain, its missing parts supplied by reference TRBV5-6 and TRBJ2-7, is DAGVTQSPTHLIKTRGQQVTLRCSPKSGHDTVSWYQQALGQGPQFIFQYYEEEERQRGNFPDRFSGHQFPNYSSELNVNALLLGDSALYLCASSTGEEQYFGPGTRLTVT.

This chain links TRBV6-6 with TRBJ2-7; D possibly corresponds to TRBD2 (5 bases). Germline V gene data show CDR1 as MNHNY and CDR2 as SVGAGI (reference sequence). The V gene lost 4 bases and the J gene lost 5 bases, with 6 bases spanning the gap. This CDR3 spans 11 amino acids. For the CDR3, the DNA is TGTGCCAGCAGTTCGGGGAACGAGCAGTACTTC. Protein product: CASSSGNEQYF.

This clonotype showed up just once. Germline and junction disagree at one end, which may indicate a read error. The gene calls are TRBV29-1 and TRBJ2-6; TRBD1 matches 9 bases. Germline V gene lookup returns CDR1 SQVTM and CDR2 ANQGSEA. The CDR3 length is 12 residues. CDR3 nucleotide sequence: TGCAGCGTCCGGACAGGGGTCAACGTCCTGACTTTC. Amino acid sequence: CSVRTGVNVLTF.

The rearrangement links TRBV6-6 to TRBJ2-1; no clear D. Trimming removed 3 bases at V and 3 bases at J, with 3 bases between. The CDR3 has 12 amino acids. Germline V CDR1 and CDR2: MNHNY, SVGAGI (reference sequence). The DNA of the CDR3 is TGTGCCAGCAGTTATATCTACAATGAGCAGTTCTTC. Its protein is CASSYIYNEQFF.

The V and J genes are TRBV13 and TRBJ1-5, with a possible D match to TRBD1 (5 bases). The CDR3 runs to 18 residues. Trimming removed 4 bases at V and 0 bases at J, with 19 bases between. From germline, CDR1 is PRHDT and CDR2 FYEKMQ (reference sequence). The CDR3 coding sequence is TGTGCCAGCAGCTCCCGGGACGGTGGATATGATAGCAATCAGCCCCAGCATTTT. It codes for CASSSRDGGYDSNQPQHF.